These 5 T cell receptor beta chains originate from one sample sequenced in a study of response to subunit inactivated influenza vaccine. Using its own MiXCR run on the RT-PCR reads, TCRdb lists one record per CDR3 protein. The table has approximately 730,000 distinct CDR3 sequences, around 13% seen once. The sequencing here drew on PBMCs from blood, taken 14 to 15 days before vaccination. The receptors shown here come from a man aged 50-60 years who received an inactivated influenza vaccine.

The sample holds a few counts of this clonotype. The chain couples TRBV4-3 to TRBJ2-3; unclear D gene. This CDR3 has 15 amino acids. CDR1 LGHNA and CDR2 YSLEER come from the germline V gene. V dropped 4 bases and J dropped 2 bases, with 13 bases sitting between them. CDR3 sequence: CASSPTPKNTDTQYF. The CDR3 region has the DNA TGCGCCAGCAGCCCCACTCCTAAAAACACAGATACGCAGTATTTT.

This clonotype was seen more than once but under ten times. J is TRBJ1-4 and V is TRBV5-6; 12 bases are a match to TRBD1. This CDR3 has 15 residues. J was trimmed by 8 bases and V by 4 bases; bases with no gene match: 6. Germline V gene sequence: CDR1 SGHDT, CDR2 YYEEEE. The CDR3: CASSPVGQGAEKLFF. CDR3 DNA: TGTGCCAGCAGCCCGGTGGGACAGGGGGCCGAAAAACTGTTTTTT. The full variable domain, completed using reference TRBV5-6 and TRBJ1-4, is DAGVTQSPTHLIKTRGQQVTLRCSPKSGHDTVSWYQQALGQGPQFIFQYYEEEERQRGNFPDRFSGHQFPNYSSELNVNALLLGDSALYLCASSPVGQGAEKLFFGSGTQLSVL.

The sample holds a few counts of this clonotype. The chain has TRBV20-1 and TRBJ2-7, with D hard to call. This CDR3 region has 12 residues. Germline V lookup: CDR1 DFQATT, CDR2 SNEGSKA (reference sequence). V shed 6 bases and J shed 3 bases, with 12 bases lying between them. The CDR3 coding sequence is TGCAGTGCCCCCCGCCTGGGCTACGAGCAGTACTTC. Protein sequence: CSAPRLGYEQYF.

The chain couples TRBV4-2 to TRBJ1-1, with D perhaps TRBD1 (5 bases). The V gene's germline CDR1 is LGHNA and CDR2 YNFKEQ. The CDR3 contains 15 residues. V lost 0 bases to trimming and J lost 1 base, with 9 bases between them. In nucleotides, the CDR3 is TGTGCCAGCAGCCAAGATCGACAGCCGAACACTGAAGCTTTCTTT. This sequence encodes CASSQDRQPNTEAFF.

This clonotype was observed at least ten times. CDR3 loop: CSVEERQGWVNEQFF. CDR3 bases: TGCAGCGTTGAAGAAAGACAGGGGTGGGTGAATGAGCAGTTCTTC. The chain links TRBV29-1 to TRBJ2-1, with 8 bases matching TRBD1. V lost 0 bases to trimming and J lost 7 bases; unmatched junction nucleotides: 8. CDR3 length: 15 amino acids. Germline CDR1 and CDR2: SQVTM and ANQGSEA.